These 15 T cell receptor beta chains were sequenced from one sample in a study of PD-1 blockade in classical Hodgkin lymphoma. Clones were read by immunoSEQ multiplex PCR, and TCRdb kept only the in-frame ones, dropping some. The table shows roughly 140,000 clones, with approximately 80% occurring only once. The patients all showed relapse after autologous stem cell transplantation, while their brentuximab vedotin exposure varied. This specimen was peripheral blood mononuclear cells (PBMCs), taken before the second cycle of nivolumab. The receptors here all came from a human donor with classical Hodgkin lymphoma.

J is TRBJ2-1 and V is TRBV6-7, with TRBD2 identical over 11 bases. TRBV6-7 is sorted into the ORF group, with uncertain function. The CDR3 sequence is 15 residues long. J gave up 9 bases and V 6 bases, and 10 bases lay outside the gene matches. CDR3 in amino acids: CASRVAGGPEGEQFF. The CDR3, as DNA: TGTGCCAGCAGGGTAGCGGGAGGGCCGGAAGGTGAGCAGTTCTTC.

The rearrangement joins TRBV6-5 to TRBJ2-5; no clear D. There are 14 residues in the CDR3. Trimming shortened V by 1 base and J by 2 bases, and 8 bases separated the two germline ends. CDR1 is MNHEY and CDR2 is SVGAGI in the germline V gene. CDR3 residues: CASSYFYSQETQYF. The CDR3 DNA is TGTGCCAGCAGTTACTTTTACAGTCAAGAGACCCAGTACTTC.

The rearrangement uses TRBV19 and TRBJ1-2; maybe TRBD1 (6 bases). V shed 5 bases and J shed 7 bases, with 14 bases lying between them. The CDR3 has 13 amino acids. Germline assignment: CDR1 LNHDA and CDR2 SQIVND (reference sequence). This CDR3 reads CASSPDRPLGYTF. The DNA for the CDR3 is TGTGCCAGTAGTCCCGACAGGCCTCTTGGCTACACCTTC. Full variable domain (outside the CDR3, taken from reference TRBV19 and TRBJ1-2): DGGITQSPKYLFRKEGQNVTLSCEQNLNHDAMYWYRQDPGQGLRLIYYSQIVNDFQKGDIAEGYSVSREKKESFPLTVTSAQKNPTAFYLCASSPDRPLGYTFGSGTRLTVV.

The chain uses TRBV2 and TRBJ2-7; D is possibly TRBD1 (5 bases). V lost 4 bases, J lost 5 bases, and 15 bases lay in between. In germline, CDR1 is SNHLY, CDR2 FYNNEI. This CDR3 has 14 amino acids. The CDR3 DNA follows: TGTGCCAGCAGTGTGGAGCAGGGCCCCCACGAGCAGTACTTC. This codes for CASSVEQGPHEQYF. Filled out from reference TRBV2 and TRBJ2-7, the complete variable domain reads EPEVTQTPSHQVTQMGQEVILRCVPISNHLYFYWYRQILGQKVEFLVSFYNNEISEKSEIFDDQFSVERPDGSNFTLKIRSTKLEDSAMYFCASSVEQGPHEQYFGPGTRLTVT.

The chain has TRBV19 and TRBJ1-5, with D unresolved. The germline gives CDR1 LNHDA, CDR2 SQIVND (reference sequence). The CDR3 loop spans 14 amino acids. Trimming removed 4 bases at V and 2 bases at J, with 9 bases between. In nucleotides, the CDR3 is TGTGCCAGTAGTAACTGGCAGGGCAATCAGCCCCAGCATTTT. This translates into CASSNWQGNQPQHF.

The chain carries TRBV5-1 and TRBJ1-5, with a tentative D call TRBD1 (5 bases). The CDR3 extends over 14 amino acids. Between the trimmed V and J ends, which lost 7 bases and 2 bases, there was a span of 13 bases. The germline V gene has CDR1 SGHRS and CDR2 YFSETQ. The CDR3 DNA follows: TGCGCCAGCTATGGGGGGATATGCAATCAGCCCCAGCATTTT. This encodes CASYGGICNQPQHF.

The CDR3 protein is CASSLWTPGRYEQYF. CDR3 nucleotide sequence: TGTGCCAGCAGCTTATGGACCCCAGGGCGGTACGAGCAGTACTTC. This chain links TRBV7-2 with TRBJ2-7; D possibly corresponds to TRBD1 (5 bases). The length of the CDR3 is 15 residues. Trimming removed 2 bases at V and 4 bases at J, with 15 bases between. CDR1 is SGHTA, CDR2 FQGNSA, per germline. The full variable domain, with the rest looked up from reference TRBV7-2 and TRBJ2-7, is GAGVSQSPSNKVTEKGKDVELRCDPISGHTALYWYRQSLGQGLEFLIYFQGNSAPDKSGLPSDRFSAERTGGSVSTLTIQRTQQEDSAVYLCASSLWTPGRYEQYFGPGTRLTVT.

In DNA, the CDR3 is TGTGCCCATCTAGCGGATGACAATGAGCGGTACAATGAGCAGTTCTTC. It specifies CAHLADDNERYNEQFF. The rearrangement uses TRBV6-9 and TRBJ2-1; 7 bases are a match to TRBD2. Germline V lookup: CDR1 MNHGY, CDR2 SVAAGI. Unmatched junction bases numbered 17, after V lost 11 bases and J lost 4 bases. The CDR3 has 16 residues.

V and J are TRBV6-5 and TRBJ1-2, with D possibly TRBD1 on 6 matching bases. This CDR3 is 15 amino acids long. Germline CDR1 is MNHEY and CDR2 is SVGAGI. V lost 0 bases, J lost 4 bases, and 12 bases lay in between. The CDR3 here is CASSYSGQPPYGYTF. The CDR3 DNA sequence: TGTGCCAGCAGTTACTCAGGACAGCCCCCCTATGGCTACACCTTC.

This rearrangement joins TRBV2 to TRBJ2-5; maybe TRBD1 (6 bases). V lost 4 bases, J lost 5 bases, and 11 bases lay in between. The CDR3 loop spans 13 amino acids. The germline CDR1 and CDR2 sequences are SNHLY and FYNNEI. CDR3 DNA sequence: TGTGCCAGCAGTGGACAGGATTGGGAGACCCAGTACTTC. Residues: CASSGQDWETQYF.

The genes are TRBV5-4 and TRBJ2-1; D is perhaps TRBD2 (6 bases). The CDR3 extends over 17 amino acids. V shed 0 bases and J shed 5 bases, with 18 bases lying between them. CDR1 SGHNT and CDR2 YYREEE come from the germline V gene (reference sequence). Here the CDR3 reads CASSLGLLALANNEQFF. As DNA, the CDR3 is TGTGCCAGCAGCTTGGGCCTCCTCGCGCTAGCGAACAATGAGCAGTTCTTC.

This sequence joins TRBV7-8 and TRBJ1-2, with 7 positions matching TRBD1. The germline V gene has CDR1 SGHVS and CDR2 FQNEAQ. The CDR3 sequence is 14 residues long. J was trimmed by 3 bases and V by 5 bases; bases with no gene match: 6. CDR3 in amino acids: CASSPTGDHYGYTF. CDR3 sequence (DNA): TGTGCCAGCAGCCCCACAGGGGATCACTATGGCTACACCTTC.

The chain carries TRBV9 and TRBJ1-6; 9 bases line up with TRBD1. V was clipped by 4 bases and J by 6 bases; unmatched bases: 5. The germline V gene has CDR1 SGDLS and CDR2 YYNGEE. The CDR3 has 15 amino acids. This chain's CDR3 is CASSPRTGANSPLHF. The DNA for the CDR3 is TGTGCCAGCAGCCCGCGGACAGGGGCTAATTCACCCCTCCACTTT.

This clone was recorded a few times. V and J are TRBV27 and TRBJ1-2, with unresolved D. Trimming stripped 5 bases from V and 4 bases from J, with 14 bases between. This CDR3 spans 14 amino acids. Germline V CDR1 and CDR2: MNHEY, SMNVEV (reference sequence). CDR3 DNA: TGTGCCAGCAGTACTCGCGAAGGCGCCTATGGCTACACCTTC. Its protein is CASSTREGAYGYTF.

V is TRBV7-9 and J is TRBJ2-1, with D perhaps being TRBD1 or TRBD2 (5 bases each). Germline CDR1 and CDR2: SEHNR and FQNEAQ (reference sequence). V was trimmed by 8 bases and J by 11 bases, leaving 16 bases between them. CDR3 length: 12 residues. The CDR3 DNA reads as TGTGCCAGCGGGACCTGGGCCTCCAAGCAGTTCTTC. Its protein is CASGTWASKQFF.